The 22 T cell receptor beta chains presented below share a single source sample, sequenced in a study of T cell responses to AZD1222 COVID-19 vaccine (dated by TCRdb to the early 2020s). The library was built by means of the immunoSEQ multiplex PCR assay. Held by TCRdb, this immuneACCESS table contains in-frame sequences only and omits some clones. Under half of the omission traces to an unresolved V gene where checked; the cause of the rest is unknown. This sample comprises approximately 180,000 clones, over 75% of them detected only once. The biggest ten clones account for approximately 3% of the sample. In the paper's terms, the time point label means: baseline before first vaccination. Specimen: peripheral blood, collected on day 0 of AZD1222 vaccination. These receptors originate from an adult in good health.

This sequence joins TRBV30 and TRBJ2-7; 8 positions match TRBD2. V shed 4 bases, J shed 5 bases, and the junction held 4 bases outside the gene matches. This CDR3 region has 12 residues. The V gene's germline CDR1 is GTSNPN and CDR2 SVGIG (reference sequence). CDR3 region: CAWTGGGNEQYF. For the CDR3, the DNA is TGTGCCTGGACGGGGGGGGGCAACGAGCAGTACTTC.

V and J are TRBV20-1 and TRBJ2-1; D is undetermined. Germline CDR1 reads DFQATT; CDR2 reads SNEGSKA (reference sequence). V was clipped by 3 bases and J by 0 bases, with 18 bases between them. The length of the CDR3 is 17 residues. The CDR3 sequence is CSASRVRLSSSYNEQFF. CDR3 coding DNA: TGCAGTGCTAGTCGGGTGCGCCTCTCCAGCTCCTACAATGAGCAGTTCTTC.

J is TRBJ1-6 and V is TRBV27, with a weak D call TRBD1 (5 bases). The germline V and J ends were trimmed by 0 bases and 4 bases, with 7 bases remaining between them. The CDR3 spans 15 residues. Germline loops: CDR1 MNHEY, CDR2 SMNVEV (reference sequence). The CDR3 sequence is CASSLSNRYNSPLHF. CDR3 nucleotides: TGTGCCAGCAGTTTATCGAACAGGTATAATTCACCCCTCCACTTT.

V usage is TRBV30 and J usage is TRBJ2-6; 7 bases are shared with TRBD1. CDR3 size: 15 residues. Per the germline V gene, CDR1 is GTSNPN and CDR2 is SVGIG (reference sequence). The trim removed 1 base at V and 2 bases at J, leaving 2 bases unmatched. CDR3 sequence: CAWSATGAGANVLTF. The CDR3 coding sequence is TGTGCCTGGAGTGCTACAGGGGCTGGGGCCAACGTCCTGACTTTC.

This chain links TRBV6-2 or TRBV6-3 with TRBJ1-2; possible D gene TRBD1, 5 bases. CDR1 MNHEY and CDR2 SVGEGT come from the germline V gene. This CDR3 comprises 14 residues. Between the trimmed V and J ends, which lost 2 bases and 2 bases, there was a span of 9 bases. The CDR3 bases are TGTGCCAGCAGTTACGGGGCAGGGAACTATGGCTACACCTTC. Protein product: CASSYGAGNYGYTF.

The chain employs TRBV27 and TRBJ1-2; 7 bases match TRBD1. The J segment lost 2 bases and the V segment lost 4 bases, leaving 4 bases of the junction unmatched. The germline gives CDR1 MNHEY, CDR2 SMNVEV (reference sequence). The CDR3 loop spans 14 amino acids. CDR3 region: CASSYSGQNYGYTF. DNA for the CDR3: TGTGCCAGCAGTTACTCGGGACAGAACTATGGCTACACCTTC.

The CDR3 bases are TGTGCCAGCAGCCAAGGTCTGACTAGTGTGGGTACGCAGTATTTT. Amino acids: CASSQGLTSVGTQYF. The chain uses TRBV3-1 (or the pseudogene TRBV3-2) and TRBJ2-3; possible D gene TRBD2, 6 bases. Germline V lookup: CDR1 LGHDT, CDR2 YNNKEL (reference sequence). The CDR3 is 15 residues long. The V end lost 1 base, the J end lost 8 bases, and 16 bases lay between the germline ends.

The rearrangement joins TRBV7-9 to TRBJ1-1, with TRBD1 identical over 7 bases. Germline loops: CDR1 SEHNR, CDR2 FQNEAQ (reference sequence). Trimming removed 4 bases from V and 4 bases from J; junction bases left unmatched: 3. This CDR3 comprises 13 residues. Written as DNA, the CDR3 is TGTGCCAGCAGCTGGGGACAGAGCACTGAAGCTTTCTTT. As protein: CASSWGQSTEAFF.

This chain connects TRBV7-9 to TRBJ2-1; 9 positions agree with TRBD1. The CDR3 consists of 14 residues. Germline V gene data show CDR1 as SEHNR and CDR2 as FQNEAQ (reference sequence). V gave up 7 bases and J gave up 9 bases; unmatched junction bases: 10. The CDR3 coding sequence is TGTGCCAGCATTGTGGGACAGGGATTCGGTGAGCAGTTCTTC. Translated: CASIVGQGFGEQFF.

The V gene is TRBV7-9, the J gene TRBJ2-7; 7 bases fit TRBD1. Trimming at V came to 5 bases and at J to 1 base, leaving 5 bases not matched to a gene. The CDR3 is 14 amino acids. The germline V gene encodes CDR1 SEHNR and CDR2 FQNEAQ (reference sequence). This chain's CDR3 is CASSPGTVSYEQYF. CDR3 DNA: TGTGCCAGCAGCCCCGGGACAGTTTCCTACGAGCAGTACTTC.

V and J are TRBV6-2 or TRBV6-3 and TRBJ1-1; tentatively, D is TRBD1 (6 bases). This CDR3 has 14 residues. Germline V gives CDR1 MNHEY, CDR2 SVGEGT. Trimming removed 0 bases from V and 5 bases from J, with 10 bases in between. This chain's CDR3 is CASSYSGQGTEAFF. CDR3 bases: TGTGCCAGCAGTTACTCGGGGCAGGGGACTGAAGCTTTCTTT.

The V gene is TRBV13, the J gene TRBJ2-5; D is unclear. Germline V gene data show CDR1 as PRHDT and CDR2 as FYEKMQ (reference sequence). The V gene lost 4 bases and the J gene lost 0 bases, with 0 bases spanning the gap. The CDR3 has 11 residues. The CDR3 protein is CASSYQETQYF. The CDR3 coding sequence is TGTGCCAGCAGCTACCAAGAGACCCAGTACTTC.

This clone was detected only a few times. The V and J genes are TRBV6-4 and TRBJ2-1; D may be TRBD2 (5 bases). CDR1 is MRHNA and CDR2 is SNTAGT in the germline V gene. The CDR3 is 15 residues long. V shed 6 bases and J shed 3 bases, with 15 bases lying between them. CDR3 bases: TGTGCCAGCAGAGAGGACTCTAACCGCTACAATGAGCAGTTCTTC. Translated, it gives CASREDSNRYNEQFF.

The chain couples TRBV30 to TRBJ1-4; TRBD1 matches at 12 bases. The V gene end was trimmed by 5 bases and the J gene end by 15 bases; junction bases not matched to a gene: 10. Germline CDR1 reads GTSNPN; CDR2 reads SVGIG (reference sequence). This CDR3 comprises 13 residues. The CDR3 nucleotides read TGTGCCTGGCAGGGACAGGGGGCGCCCAGGGTGTTTTTT. Its protein is CAWQGQGAPRVFF.

This chain joins TRBV2 and TRBJ1-1; 7 bases map to TRBD1. V trimming: 6 bases; J trimming: 3 bases; junction bases outside the gene matches: 13. The CDR3 contains 16 residues. From germline, CDR1 is SNHLY and CDR2 FYNNEI. Here the CDR3 DNA reads TGTGCCAGCAGCCCAGGGGGGGCGGGGGGCTACACTGAAGCTTTCTTT. Its translation: CASSPGGAGGYTEAFF.

The CDR3: CASSWGRGQLGYTF. In DNA, the CDR3 is TGTGCCAGCAGTTGGGGCAGGGGGCAATTAGGCTACACCTTC. The rearrangement uses TRBV27 and TRBJ1-2; 8 nucleotides align to TRBD1. Germline assignment: CDR1 MNHEY and CDR2 SMNVEV (reference sequence). The CDR3 consists of 14 residues. Trimming took 4 bases from V and 8 from J; bases not matched to a gene: 9.

The sample holds one count of this clone. The genes are TRBV7-8 and TRBJ1-3; D gene uncertain. Germline CDR1 reads SGHVS; CDR2 reads FQNEAQ. V lost 5 bases, J lost 4 bases, and 15 bases lay in between. This CDR3 has 15 residues. In DNA, the CDR3 is TGTGCCAGCAGCCCGGGAATGTGGCAGGGAAACACCATATATTTT. Its protein product is CASSPGMWQGNTIYF.

The chain is built from TRBV11-2 and TRBJ2-5; D remains unclear. V gave up 1 base and J gave up 2 bases, with 5 bases separating them. Germline CDR1 SGHAT, CDR2 FQNNGV. The CDR3 has 13 amino acids. The CDR3 bases are TGTGCCAGCAGCTTAGTTGGGCAAGAGACCCAGTACTTC. It encodes CASSLVGQETQYF.

This clone came up a few times. The chain links TRBV5-1 to TRBJ2-5; D perhaps matches TRBD1 (6 bases). V was cut by 4 bases and J by 2 bases, with 12 bases left in between. In germline, CDR1 is SGHRS, CDR2 YFSETQ. The CDR3 has 14 amino acids. The DNA for the CDR3 is TGCGCCAGCAGCCTCCGGGACATTCAAGAGACCCAGTACTTC. Amino acid sequence: CASSLRDIQETQYF.

V and J are TRBV23-1 and TRBJ1-2; D unclear. TRBV23-1 has ORF status, its function being uncertain. This CDR3 is built from 17 residues. Trimming took 8 bases from V and 0 from J, leaving 22 bases between them. CDR3 in amino acids: CASSSLTGRGANYGYTF. CDR3 coding DNA: TGCGCCAGCTCCTCGCTCACGGGGAGAGGCGCTAACTATGGCTACACCTTC.

The rearrangement joins TRBV11-2 to TRBJ2-5, with TRBD2 matching 13 bases. Germline V gene data show CDR1 as SGHAT and CDR2 as FQNNGV. This CDR3 is built from 16 residues. V was clipped by 1 base and J by 4 bases; unmatched bases: 3. The CDR3 protein is CASSLGGLAGAETQYF. The CDR3 DNA reads TGTGCCAGCAGCTTAGGCGGACTAGCGGGGGCAGAGACCCAGTACTTC. The variable domain in full, completed from reference TRBV11-2 and TRBJ2-5, reads EAGVAQSPRYKIIEKRQSVAFWCNPISGHATLYWYQQILGQGPKLLIQFQNNGVVDDSQLPKDRFSAERLKGVDSTLKIQPAKLEDSAVYLCASSLGGLAGAETQYFGPGTRLLVL.

V usage is TRBV9 and J usage is TRBJ1-2; TRBD1 is a possible D gene (6 bases). Per the germline V gene, CDR1 is SGDLS and CDR2 is YYNGEE. V lost 3 bases and J 6 bases, leaving 15 bases between the germline ends. The CDR3 totals 14 residues. CDR3 bases: TGTGCCAGCAGCGCTGCCACGGGGGCTAATGGCTACACCTTC. It translates to CASSAATGANGYTF.